A single count supports the clone carrying this T cell receptor beta chain. The sample comes from a study of shared clonotypes between healthy human individuals. Repertoires were generated with immunoSEQ multiplex PCR, while TCRdb's copy carries only in-frame clones and drops some. In the table there are approximately 640,000 clones, approximately 79% of which are singletons. V lost 0 bases and J lost 0, with 6 bases in between. The CDR3 covers 15 residues. Per germline, CDR1 MNHEY and CDR2 SVGAGI. The origin of this receptor is a woman under 40 in good health. The chain links TRBV6-5 to TRBJ1-5; D call uncertain. Specimen: memory CD4+ T cells sorted from blood. Subset here: CD45RA-negative fraction. The CDR3 loop reads CASSYSRSSNQPQHF. CDR3 DNA sequence: TGTGCCAGCAGTTACTCGAGGTCTAGCAATCAGCCCCAGCATTTT.